These 20 T cell receptor beta chains came from one sample sequenced in a study of blood T cell repertoires in COVID-19. Clones were read by immunoSEQ multiplex PCR, and TCRdb kept only the in-frame ones, dropping some. The sample has some 140,000 clones, over 60% seen once. Sequenced: peripheral blood. These receptors were taken from an elderly man with acute or convalescent COVID-19.

In DNA form, the CDR3 reads TGTGCCAGCAGCCAAGATAAAGGAACAGCTAACTATGGCTACACCTTC. Its translation is CASSQDKGTANYGYTF. The rearrangement joins TRBV4-2 to TRBJ1-2; no definite D call. This CDR3 is built from 16 residues. The ends were cut back, 0 bases at V and 0 bases at J, with 11 bases in the middle. The V gene's germline CDR1 is LGHNA and CDR2 YNFKEQ.

The chain links TRBV3-1 (or the pseudogene TRBV3-2) to TRBJ1-5; 7 bases match TRBD1. This CDR3 spans 14 amino acids. From germline, CDR1 is LGHDT and CDR2 YNNKEL (reference sequence). Trimming at V came to 2 bases and at J to 7 bases, leaving 5 bases not matched to a gene. CDR3 region: CASSQSNRGQPQHF. The CDR3 DNA reads as TGTGCCAGCAGCCAATCTAACAGGGGACAGCCCCAGCATTTT.

The chain uses TRBV5-5 and TRBJ1-1, with TRBD1 as a possible D gene (5 bases). The CDR3 totals 13 residues. Germline-derived CDR1 and CDR2 are SGHKS and YYEKEE (reference sequence). Trimming shortened V by 4 bases and J by 1 base, and 8 bases separated the two germline ends. The CDR3 spells CASSRTPNTEAFF. The CDR3 region has the DNA TGTGCCAGCAGCCGGACACCGAACACTGAAGCTTTCTTT.

V usage is TRBV5-8 and J usage is TRBJ1-5, with 10 nucleotides matching TRBD1. Germline values: CDR1 SGHTS, CDR2 YDEGEE. V lost 4 bases, J lost 2 bases, and 15 bases stayed unmatched. There are 19 residues in the CDR3. In DNA form, the CDR3 reads TGTGCCAGCAGCCCCGAATCCCCAGACAGGGGGCTTGGCAATCAGCCCCAGCATTTT. Its protein is CASSPESPDRGLGNQPQHF.

This clone appeared a single time. V usage is TRBV4-2 and J usage is TRBJ2-1; 7 positions match TRBD1. Losses at the gene ends were 0 bases for V and 9 bases for J; bases not matched to a gene: 5. The CDR3 is 14 amino acids. Germline-derived CDR1 and CDR2 are LGHNA and YNFKEQ. CDR3 in DNA: TGTGCCAGCAGCCAAGAGAGGGGGCAGGGTGAGCAGTTCTTC. Translating it yields CASSQERGQGEQFF.

The chain has TRBV5-1 and TRBJ2-3; 7 nucleotides match TRBD2. Germline CDR1 and CDR2: SGHRS and YFSETQ. The CDR3 length is 15 residues. V lost 4 bases, J lost 5 bases, and 10 bases stayed unmatched. CDR3 loop: CASSIGGLLGDTQYF. CDR3 DNA: TGCGCCAGCAGCATCGGGGGGTTACTAGGAGATACGCAGTATTTT.

J is TRBJ1-1 and V is TRBV19; perhaps TRBD1 as D (5 bases). Germline V gene data show CDR1 as LNHDA and CDR2 as SQIVND (reference sequence). The CDR3 extends over 14 amino acids. Between the trimmed V and J ends, which lost 5 bases and 4 bases, there was a span of 14 bases. This CDR3 is CASSPRQTVTEAFF. In nucleotides, the CDR3 is TGTGCCAGTAGTCCTCGACAGACGGTCACTGAAGCTTTCTTT.

This clone was observed a few times. This chain links TRBV19 with TRBJ1-6; D might be TRBD1 (6 bases). The CDR3 is 15 residues long. V lost 3 bases and J lost 6, with 12 bases in between. Germline loops: CDR1 LNHDA, CDR2 SQIVND (reference sequence). For the CDR3, the DNA is TGTGCCAGTAGTATGAGGGACACCCTTAATTCACCCCTCCACTTT. Protein: CASSMRDTLNSPLHF.

This chain joins TRBV5-4 and TRBJ2-3; TRBD2 matches 8 bases. The length of the CDR3 is 17 residues. Trimming took 3 bases from V and 2 from J; bases not matched to a gene: 11. Looked up from germline, CDR1 is SGHNT and CDR2 is YYREEE (reference sequence). The chain's CDR3 is CASSWGRGGRDTDTQYF. The CDR3 coding sequence is TGTGCCAGCAGCTGGGGCCGGGGGGGGCGAGACACAGATACGCAGTATTTT.

This chain uses TRBV9 with TRBJ1-3; 7 bases agree with TRBD1. Trimming at V came to 3 bases and at J to 0 bases, leaving 6 bases not matched to a gene. Germline V CDR1 and CDR2: SGDLS, YYNGEE. The CDR3 sequence is 16 residues long. CDR3 DNA sequence: TGTGCCAGCAGCGATAGACAGGGAAACTCTGGAAACACCATATATTTT. Amino acids: CASSDRQGNSGNTIYF.

The chain combines TRBV7-2 with TRBJ1-1; TRBD1 aligns across 7 bases. The CDR3 is made up of 15 amino acids. V lost 5 bases and J lost 7; bases outside the gene matches: 13. Germline V lookup: CDR1 SGHTA, CDR2 FQGNSA. This CDR3 is CASSQGGRGVSEAFF. DNA of the CDR3: TGTGCCAGCAGCCAGGGGGGCAGGGGGGTTAGTGAAGCTTTCTTT.

Here the CDR3 reads CASSIDRGHYEQYF. DNA of the CDR3: TGTGCCAGTAGTATAGACAGGGGCCACTACGAGCAGTACTTC. V usage is TRBV19 and J usage is TRBJ2-7, with D tentatively TRBD1 (6 bases). The V gene's germline CDR1 is LNHDA and CDR2 SQIVND (reference sequence). Trimming shortened V by 0 bases and J by 3 bases, and 9 bases separated the two germline ends. The CDR3 spans 14 residues.

The chain carries TRBV3-1 (or the pseudogene TRBV3-2) and TRBJ1-3, with unresolved D. The CDR3 spans 14 residues. The germline V and J ends were trimmed by 1 base and 4 bases, with 8 bases remaining between them. CDR1 and CDR2 from the germline V gene are LGHDT and YNNKEL (reference sequence). DNA for the CDR3: TGTGCCAGCAGCCAAGGGGCAGTAGGAAACACCATATATTTT. Its translation: CASSQGAVGNTIYF.

This chain joins TRBV2 and TRBJ1-4; D may be TRBD1 (6 bases). The germline V and J ends were trimmed by 5 bases and 0 bases, with 16 bases remaining between them. The CDR3 totals 17 residues. Germline V gene sequence: CDR1 SNHLY, CDR2 FYNNEI. The CDR3 DNA is TGTGCCAGCAGTTGGTCTGGGGGCCCCTCAACTAATGAAAAACTGTTTTTT. The encoded protein is CASSWSGGPSTNEKLFF. Drawing the rest from reference TRBV2 and TRBJ1-4, the complete variable domain is EPEVTQTPSHQVTQMGQEVILRCVPISNHLYFYWYRQILGQKVEFLVSFYNNEISEKSEIFDDQFSVERPDGSNFTLKIRSTKLEDSAMYFCASSWSGGPSTNEKLFFGSGTQLSVL.

The chain employs TRBV18 and TRBJ2-5; weak D call: TRBD2 (6 bases). The germline V gene encodes CDR1 KGHSH and CDR2 LQKENI. V was shortened by 4 bases and J by 5 bases, with 17 bases between the two germline ends. CDR3 length: 15 residues. The CDR3 spells CASSQIRDSPETQYF. CDR3 DNA sequence: TGTGCCAGCTCACAGATCCGGGACTCCCCGGAGACCCAGTACTTC. Full variable domain (remainder filled in from reference TRBV18 and TRBJ2-5): NAGVMQNPRHLVRRRGQEARLRCSPMKGHSHVYWYRQLPEEGLKFMVYLQKENIIDESGMPKERFSAEFPKEGPSILRIQQVVRGDSAAYFCASSQIRDSPETQYFGPGTRLLVL.

The chain has TRBV9 and TRBJ1-4; 8 bases are shared with TRBD1. The V gene end was trimmed by 3 bases and the J gene end by 8 bases; junction bases not matched to a gene: 9. The CDR3 is 15 residues long. Germline-derived CDR1 and CDR2 are SGDLS and YYNGEE. The chain's CDR3 is CASSAGQGEREKLFF. The CDR3, as DNA: TGTGCCAGCAGCGCCGGACAGGGAGAAAGAGAAAAACTGTTTTTT.

CDR3 sequence: CASSQDTKQASGNTIYF. DNA of the CDR3: TGTGCCAGCAGCCAAGATACCAAGCAGGCCTCTGGAAACACCATATATTTT. The chain links TRBV3-1 (or the pseudogene TRBV3-2) to TRBJ1-3, with no clear D. Trimming cost V 0 bases and J 0 bases, with 12 bases left between them. This CDR3 is built from 17 residues. CDR1 is LGHDT, CDR2 YNNKEL, per germline (reference sequence).

The chain combines TRBV5-1 with TRBJ2-5; D perhaps matches TRBD1 (5 bases). V was pared by 0 bases and J by 2 bases, with 14 bases between. CDR1 is SGHRS, CDR2 YFSETQ, per germline. This CDR3 spans 16 amino acids. The CDR3 sequence is CASSLGGRGGQETQYF. The CDR3 region has the DNA TGCGCCAGCAGCTTGGGAGGTAGGGGCGGACAAGAGACCCAGTACTTC.

This sequence joins TRBV7-2 and TRBJ1-1, with TRBD1 identical over 9 bases. Per germline, CDR1 SGHTA and CDR2 FQGNSA. V was clipped by 5 bases and J by 5 bases; unmatched bases: 6. This CDR3 has 14 amino acids. CDR3 amino acids: CASSTQGQGTEAFF. The CDR3 bases are TGTGCCAGCAGCACCCAGGGACAGGGTACTGAAGCTTTCTTT.

The rearrangement links TRBV7-3 to TRBJ1-1; 7 nucleotides match TRBD1. Losses at the gene ends were 2 bases for V and 1 base for J; bases not matched to a gene: 1. This CDR3 spans 14 amino acids. Looked up from germline, CDR1 is SGHTA and CDR2 is FQGTGA. For the CDR3, the DNA is TGTGCCAGCAGCTTAGGGACAGCGAACACTGAAGCTTTCTTT. As protein: CASSLGTANTEAFF.